This record covers a single T cell receptor (beta chain). What it binds is not known. This CDR3 has 16 residues. With 6 bases removed from V and 5 bases from J, the gap between germline ends came to 22 bases. The germline V gene encodes CDR1 SGHTA and CDR2 FQGNSA. This entry is derived from a study of T cell repertoires in cytomegalovirus infection. The overall study: Both a matching HLA type and CMV infection were indicated by public TCR beta signatures. Study results and caveats: Accumulated public TCR beta family frequency recognized individuals carrying CMV together with the relevant HLA. The response measured ex vivo was dominated by TCR beta clonotypes (HLA-C-restricted and CMV-specific).

From the reads, TCRdb called clonotypes with MiXCR, one entry per CDR3 protein. Of hundreds of thousands of distinct CDR3 sequences detected, around 32% appear once; the ten largest clones hold more than 13%. V is TRBV7-2 and J is TRBJ2-5; weak D call: TRBD2 (7 bases). This material consisted of cultured CD8+ T cells from PBMCs, taken from culture after CMV antigen stimulation. The origin of this receptor is a human donor in good health (CMV status not recorded). Some clones in this sample may be carry-over from other donors' samples. CDR3 region: CASRQAWGGRGETQYF. The CDR3 coding sequence is TGTGCCAGCAGACAAGCGTGGGGGGGGCGGGGGGAGACCCAGTACTTC.